A selection of T cell receptor beta chains follows, all from one sample in a study of tumor-infiltrating lymphocytes in primary liver carcinoma. TCRdb independently ran MiXCR on the multiplex PCR reads; one entry per CDR3 protein. The sample has almost 200,000 distinct CDR3 sequences, approximately 65% seen once. The sample was peripheral blood. The receptors were gathered from a woman aged 60-75 years with primary liver carcinoma and hepatitis B virus infection. CDR3s leave out the opening cysteine and the closing phenylalanine or tryptophan. The order of the fields is J gene, clone size, V gene, CDR3 protein. A row's size may be missing; if present it is once, few, many or a size class.

J: TRBJ2-5
size: -
V: TRBV28
CDR3: ASSLPRTGGLETQY

J: TRBJ2-5
size: -
V: TRBV29-1
CDR3: IVEDRGRTQY

J: TRBJ2-7
size: -
V: TRBV6-1
CDR3: ASSGALAGLYKQY

J: TRBJ2-7
size: -
V: TRBV5-1
CDR3: ASSMDSLSYEQY

J: TRBJ1-2
size: once
V: TRBV24-1
CDR3: ATSDPPQTGNYGYT

J: TRBJ2-7
size: -
V: TRBV6-2/TRBV6-3
CDR3: ASSPRPDYEQC

J: TRBJ1-3
size: -
V: TRBV6-1
CDR3: VSSYWNRAGNTIY

J: TRBJ1-4
size: -
V: TRBV20-1
CDR3: SARDGEGLDEKLF

J: TRBJ2-5
size: -
V: TRBV5-1
CDR3: ASSPSSTDRETQY

J: TRBJ2-6
size: many
V: TRBV12-3/TRBV12-4
CDR3: ASAKLAGISGANVLT

J: TRBJ2-2
size: many
V: TRBV6-5
CDR3: ASSYAQTSGNTGELF

J: TRBJ1-3
size: many
V: TRBV29-1
CDR3: SARTDLNSHGNTIY

J: TRBJ1-1
size: -
V: TRBV13
CDR3: ASNLRRDRGSYTEAF

J: TRBJ2-5
size: -
V: TRBV28
CDR3: ASSLGGRQETQY

J: TRBJ2-3
size: few
V: TRBV6-2/TRBV6-3
CDR3: ASKPGGTDTQY

J: TRBJ2-1
size: -
V: TRBV4-2
CDR3: VSSQVSGTSGRSNEQF

J: TRBJ2-1
size: many
V: TRBV12-5
CDR3: ASGLGSSGIMGYNEQF

J: TRBJ2-2
size: few
V: TRBV11-2
CDR3: ARSFSAGELF

J: TRBJ1-6
size: few
V: TRBV5-1
CDR3: ASSTGNNSPLH

J: TRBJ2-7
size: -
V: TRBV29-1
CDR3: SVGGSPYEQY

J: TRBJ2-5
size: -
V: TRBV5-5
CDR3: ASTFTGRAPGTQY

J: TRBJ2-7
size: once
V: TRBV11-1
CDR3: ASRLHRGAREQY

J: TRBJ2-5
size: -
V: TRBV29-1
CDR3: SVRPGTIDETQY

J: TRBJ2-1
size: -
V: TRBV11-1
CDR3: ASSPDAGSYNGQF

J: TRBJ2-1
size: -
V: TRBV30
CDR3: AWSIGLAGTDEQF

J: TRBJ2-5
size: -
V: TRBV11-2
CDR3: ASSLGDTRATQY

J: TRBJ1-1
size: -
V: TRBV6-1
CDR3: ASSRTGEDTGAF

J: TRBJ2-2
size: -
V: TRBV6-2/TRBV6-3
CDR3: ASSYPRGGSTGELF

J: TRBJ2-7
size: -
V: TRBV24-1
CDR3: ATQNGPRSAEQY

J: TRBJ2-1
size: many
V: TRBV6-1
CDR3: ASSEVTSGRGEQF

J: TRBJ2-2
size: -
V: TRBV11-2
CDR3: VSSLLSGHGELF

J: TRBJ2-4
size: -
V: TRBV6-1
CDR3: AIPRSDQQDENIQY

J: TRBJ1-2
size: many
V: TRBV6-1
CDR3: ASSEARTGVGYT

J: TRBJ2-1
size: once
V: TRBV7-9
CDR3: ASNLGLSRGPYNEQF

J: TRBJ2-7
size: -
V: TRBV6-5
CDR3: ASSSNTGTPATEQY

J: TRBJ1-5
size: few
V: TRBV28
CDR3: AGQRQGSHQPQH

J: TRBJ2-3
size: -
V: TRBV4-1
CDR3: SSSQEGLSTDTQY

J: TRBJ2-1
size: -
V: TRBV11-2
CDR3: ASSPSSGRAYNEQF

J: TRBJ2-3
size: many
V: TRBV6-5
CDR3: ASSSGETSTDTQY

J: TRBJ2-2
size: -
V: TRBV5-1
CDR3: ASSLAKTGRLAGELF

J: TRBJ2-5
size: -
V: TRBV5-1
CDR3: ASSLGDGGPETQY

J: TRBJ2-5
size: -
V: TRBV5-1
CDR3: ASSLAPGALQETQY

J: TRBJ2-5
size: -
V: TRBV29-1
CDR3: SVTFGAGHQGQETQY

J: TRBJ2-4
size: -
V: TRBV11-2
CDR3: TSSLGSGSTSYIQY

J: TRBJ2-1
size: once
V: TRBV28
CDR3: ASSPLIAGEVYDEQF

J: TRBJ2-3
size: once
V: TRBV30
CDR3: PWDSGRSTDTQY